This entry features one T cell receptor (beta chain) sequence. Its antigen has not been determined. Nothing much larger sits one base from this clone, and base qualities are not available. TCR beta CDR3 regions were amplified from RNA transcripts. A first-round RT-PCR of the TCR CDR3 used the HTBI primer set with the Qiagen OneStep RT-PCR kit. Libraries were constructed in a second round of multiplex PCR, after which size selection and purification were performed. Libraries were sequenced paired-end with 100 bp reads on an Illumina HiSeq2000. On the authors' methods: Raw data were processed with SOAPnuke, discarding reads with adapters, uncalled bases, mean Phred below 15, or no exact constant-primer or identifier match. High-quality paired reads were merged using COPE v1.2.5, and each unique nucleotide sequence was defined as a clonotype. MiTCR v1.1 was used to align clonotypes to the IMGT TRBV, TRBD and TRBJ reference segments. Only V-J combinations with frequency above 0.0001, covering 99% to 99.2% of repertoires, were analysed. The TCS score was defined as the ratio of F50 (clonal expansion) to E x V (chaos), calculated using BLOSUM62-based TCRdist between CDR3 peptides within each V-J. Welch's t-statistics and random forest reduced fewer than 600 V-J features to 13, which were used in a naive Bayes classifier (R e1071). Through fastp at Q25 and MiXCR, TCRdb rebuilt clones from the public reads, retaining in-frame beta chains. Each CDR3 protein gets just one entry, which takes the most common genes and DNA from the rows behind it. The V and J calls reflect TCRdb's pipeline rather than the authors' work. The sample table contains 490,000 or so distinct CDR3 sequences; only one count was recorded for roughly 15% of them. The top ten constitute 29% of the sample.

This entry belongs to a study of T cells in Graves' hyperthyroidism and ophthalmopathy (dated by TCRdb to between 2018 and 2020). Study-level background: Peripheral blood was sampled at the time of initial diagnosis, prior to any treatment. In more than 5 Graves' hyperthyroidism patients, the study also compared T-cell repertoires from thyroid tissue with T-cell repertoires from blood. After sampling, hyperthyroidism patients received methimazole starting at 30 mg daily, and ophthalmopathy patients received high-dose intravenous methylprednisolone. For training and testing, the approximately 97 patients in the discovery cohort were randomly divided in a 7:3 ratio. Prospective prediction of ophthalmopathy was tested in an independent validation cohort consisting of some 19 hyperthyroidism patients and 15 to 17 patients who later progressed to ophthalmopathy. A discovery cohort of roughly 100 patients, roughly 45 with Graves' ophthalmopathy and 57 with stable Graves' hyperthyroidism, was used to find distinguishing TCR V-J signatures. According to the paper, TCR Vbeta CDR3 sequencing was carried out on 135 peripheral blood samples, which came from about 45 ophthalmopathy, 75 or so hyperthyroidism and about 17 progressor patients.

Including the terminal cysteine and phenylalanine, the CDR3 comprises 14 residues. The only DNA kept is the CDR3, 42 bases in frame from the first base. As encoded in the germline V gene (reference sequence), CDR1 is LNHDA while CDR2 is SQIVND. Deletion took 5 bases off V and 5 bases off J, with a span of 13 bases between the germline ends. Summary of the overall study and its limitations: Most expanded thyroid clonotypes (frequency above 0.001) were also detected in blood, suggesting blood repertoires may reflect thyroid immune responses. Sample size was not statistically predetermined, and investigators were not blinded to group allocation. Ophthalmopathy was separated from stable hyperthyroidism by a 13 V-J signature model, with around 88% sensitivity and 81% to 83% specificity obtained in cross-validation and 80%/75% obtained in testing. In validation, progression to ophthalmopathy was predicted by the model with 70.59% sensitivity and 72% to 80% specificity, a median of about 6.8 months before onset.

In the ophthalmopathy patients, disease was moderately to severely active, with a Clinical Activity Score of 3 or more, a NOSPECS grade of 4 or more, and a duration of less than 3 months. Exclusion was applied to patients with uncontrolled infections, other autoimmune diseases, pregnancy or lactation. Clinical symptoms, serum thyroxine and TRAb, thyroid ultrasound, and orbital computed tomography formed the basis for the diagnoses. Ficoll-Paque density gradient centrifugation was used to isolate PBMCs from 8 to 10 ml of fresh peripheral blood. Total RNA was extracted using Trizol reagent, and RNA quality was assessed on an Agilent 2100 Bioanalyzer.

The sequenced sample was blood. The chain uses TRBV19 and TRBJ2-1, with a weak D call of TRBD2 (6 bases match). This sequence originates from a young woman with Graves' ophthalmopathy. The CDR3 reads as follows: CASSLSGLNNEQFF. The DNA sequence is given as TGTGCCAGTAGTTTGTCGGGACTGAACAATGAGCAGTTCTTC.